What follows describes a single TCR beta chain. The sample comes from a study of T cell changes during pregnancy in multiple sclerosis. Clones were sequenced by immunoSEQ multiplex PCR, and TCRdb holds only the in-frame ones, with some missing. In the table there are approximately 43,000 clones, around four fifths of which are singletons. CDR1 MNHNY and CDR2 SVGAGI come from the germline V gene (reference sequence). The CDR3 contains 15 residues. V was trimmed by 8 bases and J by 8 bases, leaving 22 bases between them. The receptor was derived from a female donor with multiple sclerosis, enrolled in a pregnancy study. V is TRBV6-6 and J is TRBJ2-1; perhaps TRBD2 as D (6 bases). This material consisted of CD4+ T cells from peripheral blood mononuclear cells, taken before pregnancy. This chain's CDR3 is CASHGPFETGDEQFF. The CDR3 nucleotides are TGTGCCAGCCATGGGCCTTTTGAGACGGGGGATGAGCAGTTCTTC.